This T cell receptor (beta chain) was sequenced in a study of beta chain features in type 1 diabetes. Sequenced material consisted of expressed TCRB transcripts (all of the isolated RNA was reverse transcribed). TCRdb's copy holds only in-frame clones and misses some; the assay was immunoSEQ multiplex PCR. The table records about 320,000 clones, 13% to 15% of them present only once. The CDR3 spans 13 residues. V lost 2 bases and J 0 bases, leaving 4 bases between the germline ends. The V gene's germline CDR1 is SEHNR and CDR2 FQNEAQ (reference sequence). Sequencing was performed on central memory CD4+ T cells from blood. The chain joins TRBV7-9 to TRBJ1-1; D unresolved. This receptor was obtained from a man aged 30 to 45 in good health. The DNA for the CDR3 is TGTGCCAGCAGCTTAATGATGAACACTGAAGCTTTCTTT. This translates into CASSLMMNTEAFF.